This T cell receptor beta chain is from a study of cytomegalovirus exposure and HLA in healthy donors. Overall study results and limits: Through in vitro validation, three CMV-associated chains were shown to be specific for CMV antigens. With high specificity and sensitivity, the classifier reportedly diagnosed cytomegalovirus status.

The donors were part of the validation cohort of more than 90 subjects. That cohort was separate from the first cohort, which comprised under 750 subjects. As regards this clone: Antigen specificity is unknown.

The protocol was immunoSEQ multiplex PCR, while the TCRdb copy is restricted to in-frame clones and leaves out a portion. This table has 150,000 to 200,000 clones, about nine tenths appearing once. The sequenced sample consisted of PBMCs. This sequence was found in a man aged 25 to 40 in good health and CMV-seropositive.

The CDR3 is CASSLGGQGQETQYF. CDR3 bases: TGTGCCAGCAGCTTGGGGGGACAGGGACAGGAGACCCAGTACTTC. The chain employs TRBV5-4 and TRBJ2-5; 9 bases match TRBD1. Per germline, CDR1 SGHNT and CDR2 YYREEE (reference sequence). V shed 0 bases and J 5 bases; nucleotides not matched to a gene: 5. The CDR3 is 15 residues long.